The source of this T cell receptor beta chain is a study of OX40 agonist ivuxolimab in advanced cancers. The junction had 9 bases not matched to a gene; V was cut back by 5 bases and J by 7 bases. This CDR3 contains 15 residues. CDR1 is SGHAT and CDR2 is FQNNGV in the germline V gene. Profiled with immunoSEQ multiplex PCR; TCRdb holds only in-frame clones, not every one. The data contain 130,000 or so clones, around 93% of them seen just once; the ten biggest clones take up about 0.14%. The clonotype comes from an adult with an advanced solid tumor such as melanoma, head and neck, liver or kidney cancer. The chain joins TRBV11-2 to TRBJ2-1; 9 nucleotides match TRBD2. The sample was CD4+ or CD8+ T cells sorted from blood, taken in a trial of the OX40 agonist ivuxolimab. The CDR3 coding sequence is TGTGCCAGCAGCCTGAGGCAGCGGGAGGTTAATGAGCAGTTCTTC. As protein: CASSLRQREVNEQFF.